The clone carrying this T cell receptor (beta chain) was seen many times. Its target is not known. TCR beta libraries were made by quantitative 5'-RACE with molecular barcodes. Each CDR3 protein gets one entry after TCRdb re-called the 5' RACE reads with MiXCR. The top ten clones hold approximately 15% of a sample with some 200,000 distinct CDR3 sequences, 7.3% of them seen once. The sample originates from a study of CD8 T cells in ankylosing spondylitis. CDR1 and CDR2 from the germline V gene are DFQATT and SNEGSKA (reference sequence). CDR3 length equals 12 residues. Trimming took off 6 bases at V and 8 bases at J, with 16 bases between the two ends. Study-level points and caveats: Disease-linked clones bore a CD8+ phenotype and were relatively rare in peripheral blood. Seemingly distinctive of ankylosing spondylitis blood was a TCR beta motif formed by eight highly homologous variants.

The sequenced material came from blood, either unsorted or a sorted T cell fraction (not recorded which). This receptor was identified in a male donor with ankylosing spondylitis. The chain carries TRBV20-1 and TRBJ1-1; tentative D call: TRBD1 (5 bases). CDR3 nucleotides: TGCAGTGCCAAGGTATGGGGGGTAGAAGCTTTCTTT. Encoded protein: CSAKVWGVEAFF.